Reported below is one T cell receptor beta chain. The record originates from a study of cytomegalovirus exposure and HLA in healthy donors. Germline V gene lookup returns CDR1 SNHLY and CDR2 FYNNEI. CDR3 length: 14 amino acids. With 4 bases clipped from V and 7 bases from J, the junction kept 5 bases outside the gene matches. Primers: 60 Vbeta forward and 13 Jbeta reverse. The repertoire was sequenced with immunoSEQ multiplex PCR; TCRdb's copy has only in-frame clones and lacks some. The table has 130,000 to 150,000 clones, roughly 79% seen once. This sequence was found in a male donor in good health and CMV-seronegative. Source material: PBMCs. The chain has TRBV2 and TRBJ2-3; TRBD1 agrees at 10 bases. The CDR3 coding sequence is TGTGCCAGCAGTGGCCGACAGGGGGCAAATACGCAGTATTTT. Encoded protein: CASSGRQGANTQYF.